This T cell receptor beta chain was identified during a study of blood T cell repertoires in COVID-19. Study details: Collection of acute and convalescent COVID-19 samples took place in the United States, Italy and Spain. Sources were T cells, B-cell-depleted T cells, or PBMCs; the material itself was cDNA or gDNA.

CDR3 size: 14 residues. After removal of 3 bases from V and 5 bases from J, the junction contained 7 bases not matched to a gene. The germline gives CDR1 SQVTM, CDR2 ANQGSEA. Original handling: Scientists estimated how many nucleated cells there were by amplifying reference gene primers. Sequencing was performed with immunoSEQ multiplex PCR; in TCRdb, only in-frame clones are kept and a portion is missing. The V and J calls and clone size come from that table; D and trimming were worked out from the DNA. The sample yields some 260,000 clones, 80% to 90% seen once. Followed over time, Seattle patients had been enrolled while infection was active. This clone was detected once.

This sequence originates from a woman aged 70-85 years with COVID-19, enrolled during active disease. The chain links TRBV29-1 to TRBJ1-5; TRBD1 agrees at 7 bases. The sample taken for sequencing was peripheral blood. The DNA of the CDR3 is TGCAGCGTTGATTTCCCCCAGGGGGATCAGCCCCAGCATTTT. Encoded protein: CSVDFPQGDQPQHF. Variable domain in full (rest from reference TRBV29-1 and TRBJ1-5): SAVISQKPSRDICQRGTSLTIQCQVDSQVTMMFWYRQQPGQSLTLIATANQGSEATYESGFVIDKFPISRPNLTFSTLTVSNMSPEDSSIYLCSVDFPQGDQPQHFGDGTRLSIL.